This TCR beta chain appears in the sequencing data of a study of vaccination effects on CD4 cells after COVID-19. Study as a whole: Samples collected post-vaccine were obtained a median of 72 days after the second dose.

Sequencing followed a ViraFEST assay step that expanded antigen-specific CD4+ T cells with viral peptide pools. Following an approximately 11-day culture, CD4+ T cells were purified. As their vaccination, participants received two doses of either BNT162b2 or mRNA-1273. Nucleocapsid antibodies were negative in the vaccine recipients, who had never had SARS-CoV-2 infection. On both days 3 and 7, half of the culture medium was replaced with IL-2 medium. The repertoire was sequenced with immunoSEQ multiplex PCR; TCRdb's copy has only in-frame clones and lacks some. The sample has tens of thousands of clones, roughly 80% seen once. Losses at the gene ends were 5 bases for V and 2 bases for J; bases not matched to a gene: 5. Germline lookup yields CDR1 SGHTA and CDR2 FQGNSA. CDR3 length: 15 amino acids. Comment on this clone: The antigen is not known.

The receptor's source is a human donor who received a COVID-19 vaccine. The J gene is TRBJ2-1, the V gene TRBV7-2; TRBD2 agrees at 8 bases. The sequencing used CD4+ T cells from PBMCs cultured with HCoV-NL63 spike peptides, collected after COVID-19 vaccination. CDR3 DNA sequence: TGTGCCAGCAGCCAATCAGCGGGAGCCTACAATGAGCAGTTCTTC. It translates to CASSQSAGAYNEQFF.